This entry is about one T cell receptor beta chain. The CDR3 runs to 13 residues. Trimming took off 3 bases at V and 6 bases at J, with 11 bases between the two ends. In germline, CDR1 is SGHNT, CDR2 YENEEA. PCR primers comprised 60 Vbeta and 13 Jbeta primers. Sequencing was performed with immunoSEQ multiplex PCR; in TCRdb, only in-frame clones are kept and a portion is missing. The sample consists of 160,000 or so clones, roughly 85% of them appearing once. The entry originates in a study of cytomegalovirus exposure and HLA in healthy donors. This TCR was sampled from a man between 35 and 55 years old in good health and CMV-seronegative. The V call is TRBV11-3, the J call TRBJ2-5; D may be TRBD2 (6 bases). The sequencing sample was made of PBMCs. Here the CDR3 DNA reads TGTGCCAGCAGCTTGGAGGGAGGCAAGACCCAGTACTTC. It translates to CASSLEGGKTQYF.